This T cell receptor (beta chain) was recovered during a study of CD8 T cells in ankylosing spondylitis. Overall study results and limits: Disease-associated clones were CD8+ and fairly uncommon in peripheral blood. The study looked at matched synovial fluid samples from ankylosing spondylitis patients. Disease-linked clones were reported to be significantly enriched there.

Turning to this clonotype: Its antigen remains unknown.

Quantitative barcoded 5'-RACE was used to prepare TCR beta libraries. TCRdb used MiXCR to reprocess the 5' RACE reads, holding one entry per CDR3 protein. In the table there are 200,000 to 300,000 distinct CDR3 sequences, roughly 8% of which are singletons. There are 19 residues in the CDR3. This chain uses TRBV5-2 with TRBJ2-3; the table's TRBD2 call for D was not verified on the DNA. TRBV5-2 is listed as a pseudogene. This TCR derives from a female donor with ankylosing spondylitis or in good health (not recorded which). What was sequenced was blood, either unsorted or a sorted T cell fraction (not recorded which). CDR3 protein: CALCSPPGGLAVYTDTQYF. The DNA of the CDR3 is TGTGCCCTCTGTTCCCCCCCGGGCGGACTAGCGGTATACACAGATACGCAGTATTTT.